This T cell receptor (beta chain) was captured in a study of read filtering for tumor transcriptome and immune sequencing. On the study more broadly: By R-ISS, stages I, II and III held around 8, 15 and 7 patients. After DNase treatment, RNA was made into whole-transcriptome libraries.

Regarding the study as a whole: IR-seq and RNA-seq agreed better without single-read clonotypes.

The CDR3 has 13 residues. Looked up from germline, CDR1 is SQVTM and CDR2 is ANQGSEA. V dropped 4 bases and J dropped 2; count of bases not matched to a gene: 5. This library used around 0.4 ug RNA and molecular barcoded adaptors spanning alpha/delta and beta/gamma chains. TCRdb processed the reads anew with MiXCR; each CDR3 protein has one entry. The sample lists approximately 20,000 distinct CDR3 sequences, about 20% occurring once. Concerning this clonotype: Its matching antigen is unknown.

The sequence was obtained from a donor at least 40 years old with multiple myeloma. The sample was a population of CD138-negative cells sorted from bone marrow. The chain joins TRBV29-1 to TRBJ2-7; 7 nucleotides match TRBD1. CDR3 in DNA: TGCAGCGTTGGGACAGGACCGACCTACGAGCAGTACTTC. Translated: CSVGTGPTYEQYF.